This entry concerns a single T cell receptor beta chain. In the original workflow: Using reference gene primer amplification, nucleated cell counts were estimated. Generated by immunoSEQ multiplex PCR, the TCRdb table keeps only in-frame clones and is missing some. From that table come the V and J calls and clone size; the DNA was used to work out D and trimming. There are approximately 220,000 clones in the sample; 81% occur only once, and 7.5% to 9% lies in the top ten. J was trimmed by 8 bases and V by 11 bases; bases with no gene match: 20. This CDR3 is built from 18 residues. The germline gives CDR1 MDHEN, CDR2 SYDVKM. The data stem from a study of blood T cell repertoires in COVID-19. On the study more broadly: The United States, Italy and Spain were the sources of the acute and convalescent COVID-19 samples. T cells, B-cell-depleted T cells, or PBMCs provided the cDNA or gDNA that served as material.

This chain links TRBV28 with TRBJ2-1; 14 positions agree with TRBD2. This TCR was sampled from a woman of 80 years or more with acute or convalescent COVID-19. What was sequenced was peripheral blood. The CDR3 here is CAALPLAGTSGSRHEQFF. DNA for the CDR3: TGTGCCGCTTTACCGTTGGCCGGGACTAGCGGGAGTCGGCATGAGCAGTTCTTC.